This entry features one T cell receptor (beta chain) sequence. The V and J ends lost 5 bases and 5 bases, in that order; junction bases with no gene match: 9. The germline V gene encodes CDR1 LGHNA and CDR2 YSLEER. The CDR3 runs to 15 residues. This specimen comes from a study of blood T cell repertoires in COVID-19. TCRdb's copy holds only in-frame clones and misses some; the assay was immunoSEQ multiplex PCR. Of roughly 100,000 clones listed, around 66% are singletons. The chain couples TRBV4-3 to TRBJ2-3; 8 nucleotides align to TRBD2. The sequenced material came from peripheral blood. This TCR was recovered from an elderly man with acute or convalescent COVID-19. Here the CDR3 reads CASSSLGLAGDTQYF. CDR3 sequence (DNA): TGCGCCAGCAGCTCCCTCGGGCTAGCGGGAGATACGCAGTATTTT.